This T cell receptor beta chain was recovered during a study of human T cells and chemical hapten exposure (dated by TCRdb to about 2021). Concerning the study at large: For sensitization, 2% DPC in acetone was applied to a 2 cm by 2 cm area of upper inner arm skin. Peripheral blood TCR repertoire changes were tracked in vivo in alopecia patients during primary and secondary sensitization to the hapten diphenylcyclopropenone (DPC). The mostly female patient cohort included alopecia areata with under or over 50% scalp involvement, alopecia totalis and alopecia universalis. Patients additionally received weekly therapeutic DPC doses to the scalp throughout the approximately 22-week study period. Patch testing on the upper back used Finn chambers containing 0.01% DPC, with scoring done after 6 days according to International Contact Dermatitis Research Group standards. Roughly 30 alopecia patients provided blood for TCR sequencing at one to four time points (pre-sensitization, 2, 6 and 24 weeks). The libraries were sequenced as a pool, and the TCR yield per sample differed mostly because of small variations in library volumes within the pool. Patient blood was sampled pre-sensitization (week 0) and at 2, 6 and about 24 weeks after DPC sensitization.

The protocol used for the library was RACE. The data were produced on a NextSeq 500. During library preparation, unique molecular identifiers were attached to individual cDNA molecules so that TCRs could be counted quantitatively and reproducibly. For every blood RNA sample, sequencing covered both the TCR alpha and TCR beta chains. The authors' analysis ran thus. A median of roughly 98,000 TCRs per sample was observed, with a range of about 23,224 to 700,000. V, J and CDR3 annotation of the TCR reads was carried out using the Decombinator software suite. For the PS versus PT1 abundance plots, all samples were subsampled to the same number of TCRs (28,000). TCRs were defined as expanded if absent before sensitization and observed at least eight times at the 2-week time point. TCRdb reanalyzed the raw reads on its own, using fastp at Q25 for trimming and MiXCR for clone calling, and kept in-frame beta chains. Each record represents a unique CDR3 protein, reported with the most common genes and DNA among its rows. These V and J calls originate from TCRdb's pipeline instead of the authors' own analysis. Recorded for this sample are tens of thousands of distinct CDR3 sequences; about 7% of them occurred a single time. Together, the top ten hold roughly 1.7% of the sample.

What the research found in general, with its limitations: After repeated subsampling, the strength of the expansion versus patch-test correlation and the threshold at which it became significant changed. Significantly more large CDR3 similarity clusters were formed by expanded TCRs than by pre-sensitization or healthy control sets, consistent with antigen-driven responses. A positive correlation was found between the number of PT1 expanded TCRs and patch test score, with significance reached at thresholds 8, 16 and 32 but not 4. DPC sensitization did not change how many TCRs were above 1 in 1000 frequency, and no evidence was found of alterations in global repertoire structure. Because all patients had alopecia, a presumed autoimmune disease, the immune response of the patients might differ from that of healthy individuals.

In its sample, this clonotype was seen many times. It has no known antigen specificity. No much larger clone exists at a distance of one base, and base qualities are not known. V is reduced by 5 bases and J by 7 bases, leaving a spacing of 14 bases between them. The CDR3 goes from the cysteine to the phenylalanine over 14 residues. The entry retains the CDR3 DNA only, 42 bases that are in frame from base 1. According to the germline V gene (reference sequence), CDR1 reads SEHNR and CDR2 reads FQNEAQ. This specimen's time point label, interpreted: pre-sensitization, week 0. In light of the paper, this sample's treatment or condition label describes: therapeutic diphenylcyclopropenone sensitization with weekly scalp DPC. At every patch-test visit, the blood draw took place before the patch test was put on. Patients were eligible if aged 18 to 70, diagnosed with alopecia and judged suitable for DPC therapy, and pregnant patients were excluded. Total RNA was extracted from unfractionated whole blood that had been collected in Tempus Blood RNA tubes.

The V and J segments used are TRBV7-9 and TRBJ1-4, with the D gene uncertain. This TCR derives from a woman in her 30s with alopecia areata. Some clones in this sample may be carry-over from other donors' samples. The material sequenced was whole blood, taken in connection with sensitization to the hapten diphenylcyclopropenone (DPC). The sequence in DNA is TGTGCCAGCAGCACGGCGCTATCCGGTGAAAAACTGTTTTTT. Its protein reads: CASSTALSGEKLFF.